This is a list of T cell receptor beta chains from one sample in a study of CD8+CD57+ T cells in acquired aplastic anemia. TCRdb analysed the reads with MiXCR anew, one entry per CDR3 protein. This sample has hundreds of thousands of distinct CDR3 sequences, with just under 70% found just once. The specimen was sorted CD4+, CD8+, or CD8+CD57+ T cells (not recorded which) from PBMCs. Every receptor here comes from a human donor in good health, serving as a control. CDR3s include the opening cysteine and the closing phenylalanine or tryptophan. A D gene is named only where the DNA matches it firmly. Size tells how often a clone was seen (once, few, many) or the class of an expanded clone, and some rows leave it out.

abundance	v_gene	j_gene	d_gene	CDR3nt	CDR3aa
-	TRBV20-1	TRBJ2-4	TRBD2	TGCAGTGCTAGCTCCCCTAGCGGGGTGGGGAACATTCAGTACTTC	CSASSPSGVGNIQYF
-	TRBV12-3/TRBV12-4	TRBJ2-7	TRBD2	TGTGGCAGCAGTTTGTCGGGACTAGTCTACGAGCAGTACTTC	CGSSLSGLVYEQYF
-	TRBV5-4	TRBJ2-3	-	TGTGCCAGCAGCTTGTCGGGGATAGGGGTGGACACAGATACGCAGTATTTT	CASSLSGIGVDTDTQYF
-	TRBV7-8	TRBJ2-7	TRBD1	TGTGCCAGCAGCTTGGAGCCAGGGGGCTACGAGCAGTACTTC	CASSLEPGGYEQYF
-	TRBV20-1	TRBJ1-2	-	TGCAGTGCTAGCGGCAGGGGCGAAAAACAGACCCTCTTC	CSASGRGEKQTLF
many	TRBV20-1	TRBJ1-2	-	TGCAGTGCCCCCGAAGGGCCTAAAGGCGGCTACACCTTC	CSAPEGPKGGYTF
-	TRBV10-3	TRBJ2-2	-	TGTGCCTCCAGTTCGGAGATATCTGGCGACCCCTTTTTT	CASSSEISGDPFF
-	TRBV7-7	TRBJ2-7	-	TGTGCTAGCAGCATGAACAGAAGCGGCGAGCAGTACTTC	CASSMNRSGEQYF
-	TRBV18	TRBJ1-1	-	TGTGCCAGCTCACCGCTTATCCCAGGGGACACTGAAGCTTTCTTT	CASSPLIPGDTEAFF
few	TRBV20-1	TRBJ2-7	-	TGCAGTGCTAGAGATCCGGGAAAAATAGGGGAGCAGTACTTC	CSARDPGKIGEQYF
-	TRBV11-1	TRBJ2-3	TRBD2	TGTGCCAGTAGCTCATCCCTGACTAGCGGAGGCACAGATACGCAGTATTTT	CASSSSLTSGGTDTQYF
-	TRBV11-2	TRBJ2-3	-	TGTGCCAGCAGCTTAAAGTACTCTGGCACAGATACGCAGTATTTT	CASSLKYSGTDTQYF
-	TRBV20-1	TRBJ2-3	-	TGCAGTGCTAAGAGGTCGGGACTCTCCGCAGATACGCAGTATTTT	CSAKRSGLSADTQYF
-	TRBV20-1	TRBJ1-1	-	TGCAGTGCTAGGGAACCGGGGGCAGGGACTGAAGCTTTCTTT	CSAREPGAGTEAFF
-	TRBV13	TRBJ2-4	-	-	CASSPYICSARPLGEVSNIQYF
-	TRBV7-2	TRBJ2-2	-	TGTGCCAGCAGCAGGTTGGGGGAGCTGTTTTTT	CASSRLGELFF
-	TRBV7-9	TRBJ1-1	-	TGTGCCAGCAGCCTATCGAAGAACACTGAAGCTTTCTTT	CASSLSKNTEAFF
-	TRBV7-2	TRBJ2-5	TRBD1	TGTGCCAGCAGCTTCTTCGGGACAGAGAATCAGTACTTC	CASSFFGTENQYF
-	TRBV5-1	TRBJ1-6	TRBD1	TGTGCCAGCAGCCGACAGGGGGCATCACCCCACTTT	CASSRQGASPHF
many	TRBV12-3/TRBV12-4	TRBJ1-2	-	TGTGCCAGCGCGGCGGCAGGGTCTAGTCCCTATGGCTACACCTTC	CASAAAGSSPYGYTF
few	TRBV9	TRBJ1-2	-	TGTGCCAGCAGCCTACAGGTCGGGGGGCTCTATGGCTACACCTTC	CASSLQVGGLYGYTF
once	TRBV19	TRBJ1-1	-	TGTGCCAGTAGTGGCACCCGGAACACTGAAGCTTTCTTT	CASSGTRNTEAFF
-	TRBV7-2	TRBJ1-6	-	TGTGCCAGCAGCTTAGTTGGTCGACAGGTCTCACCCCTCCACTTT	CASSLVGRQVSPLHF
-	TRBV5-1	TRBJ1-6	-	TGCGCCAGCAGCTTGGCTGGCAGGGAGCAACCCCTCCACTTT	CASSLAGREQPLHF
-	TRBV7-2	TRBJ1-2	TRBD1	TGTGCCAGCAGTCGGACAGGGGACACTGGATACACCTTC	CASSRTGDTGYTF
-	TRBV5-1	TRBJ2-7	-	TGTGCCAGCAGCTTGGCGAGAGGGTACGACGAGCAGTACTTC	CASSLARGYDEQYF
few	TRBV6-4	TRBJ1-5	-	TGTTCTCGGGGGTGTCATTTTGGCGATCAGCCCCAGCATTTT	CSRGCHFGDQPQHF
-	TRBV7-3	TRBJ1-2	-	TGTGCCAGCAGCCCCACGGGAGCGGGGGATACTGAGCAGACCTTC	CASSPTGAGDTEQTF
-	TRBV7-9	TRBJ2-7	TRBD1	TGTGCCAGCAGCTTGGGACAGGCGGATCACGAGCAGTACTTC	CASSLGQADHEQYF